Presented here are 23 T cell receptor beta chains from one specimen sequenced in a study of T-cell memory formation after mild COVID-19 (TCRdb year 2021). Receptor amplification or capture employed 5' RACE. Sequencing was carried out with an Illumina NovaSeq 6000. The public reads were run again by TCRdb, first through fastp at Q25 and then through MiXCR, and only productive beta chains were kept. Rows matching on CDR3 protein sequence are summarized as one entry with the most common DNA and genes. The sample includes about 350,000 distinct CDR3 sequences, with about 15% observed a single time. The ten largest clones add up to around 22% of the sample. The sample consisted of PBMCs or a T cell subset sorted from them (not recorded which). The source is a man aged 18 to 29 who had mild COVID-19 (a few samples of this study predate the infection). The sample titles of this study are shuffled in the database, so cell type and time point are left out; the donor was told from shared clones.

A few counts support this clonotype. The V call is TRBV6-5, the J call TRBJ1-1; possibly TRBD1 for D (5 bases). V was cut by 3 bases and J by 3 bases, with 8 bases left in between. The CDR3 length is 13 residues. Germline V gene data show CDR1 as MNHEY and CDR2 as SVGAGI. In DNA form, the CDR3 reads TGTGCCAGCAGTTATGGGGCTGACACTGAAGCTTTCTTT. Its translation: CASSYGADTEAFF.

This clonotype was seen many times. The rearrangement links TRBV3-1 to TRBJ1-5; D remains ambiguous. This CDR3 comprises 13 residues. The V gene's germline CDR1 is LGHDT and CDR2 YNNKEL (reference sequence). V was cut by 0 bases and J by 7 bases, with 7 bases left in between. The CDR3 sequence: CASSQDLGQPQHF. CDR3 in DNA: TGTGCCAGCAGCCAAGACCTAGGGCAGCCCCAGCATTTT.

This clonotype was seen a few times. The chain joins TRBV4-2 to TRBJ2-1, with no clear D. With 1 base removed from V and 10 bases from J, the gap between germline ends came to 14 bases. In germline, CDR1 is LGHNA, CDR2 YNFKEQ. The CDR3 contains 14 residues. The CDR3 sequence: CASSQGSSESEQFF. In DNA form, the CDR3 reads TGTGCCAGCAGCCAAGGTTCATCAGAATCGGAGCAGTTCTTC.

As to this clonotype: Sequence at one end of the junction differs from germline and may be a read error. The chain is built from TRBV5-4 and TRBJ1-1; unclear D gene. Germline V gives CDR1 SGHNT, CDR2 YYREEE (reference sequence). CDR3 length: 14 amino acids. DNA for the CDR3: TGTGCCAGCAGCTTGGTGAGCGGGAACACTGAAGCTTTATTT. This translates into CASSLVSGNTEALF.

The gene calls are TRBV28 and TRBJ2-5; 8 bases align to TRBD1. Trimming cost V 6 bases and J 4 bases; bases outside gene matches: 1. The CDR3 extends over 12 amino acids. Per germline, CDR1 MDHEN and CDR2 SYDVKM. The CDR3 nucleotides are TGTGCCAGCAGACAGGGGGGAGAGACCCAGTACTTC. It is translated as CASRQGGETQYF.

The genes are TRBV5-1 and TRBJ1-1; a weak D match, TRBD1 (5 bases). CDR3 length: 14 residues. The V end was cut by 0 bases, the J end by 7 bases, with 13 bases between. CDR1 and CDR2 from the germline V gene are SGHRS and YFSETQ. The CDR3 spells CASSLGFRVGEAFF. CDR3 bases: TGCGCCAGCAGCTTGGGGTTCAGGGTCGGTGAAGCTTTCTTT.

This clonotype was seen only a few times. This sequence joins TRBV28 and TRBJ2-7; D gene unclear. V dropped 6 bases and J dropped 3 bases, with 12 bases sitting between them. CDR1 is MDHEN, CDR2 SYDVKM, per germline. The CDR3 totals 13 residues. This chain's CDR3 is CASSSVNRYEQYV. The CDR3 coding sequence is TGTGCCAGCAGCTCGGTCAACCGCTACGAGCAGTACGTC.

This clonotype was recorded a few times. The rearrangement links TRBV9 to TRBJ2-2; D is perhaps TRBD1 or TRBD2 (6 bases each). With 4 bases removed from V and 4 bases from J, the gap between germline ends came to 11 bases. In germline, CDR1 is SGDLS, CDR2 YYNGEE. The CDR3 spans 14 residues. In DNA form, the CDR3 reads TGTGCCAGCAGCCCCCGGGGGCCCACCGGGGAGCTGTTTTTT. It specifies CASSPRGPTGELFF.

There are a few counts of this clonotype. The CDR3 loop is CATSDGGGYEQYF. In nucleotides, the CDR3 is TGTGCCACCAGCGATGGGGGGGGCTACGAGCAGTACTTC. The chain recombines TRBV24-1 with TRBJ2-7; 7 nucleotides align to TRBD2. J was trimmed by 3 bases and V by 7 bases; bases with no gene match: 5. The CDR3 loop spans 13 amino acids. Germline CDR1 and CDR2: KGHDR and SFDVKD.

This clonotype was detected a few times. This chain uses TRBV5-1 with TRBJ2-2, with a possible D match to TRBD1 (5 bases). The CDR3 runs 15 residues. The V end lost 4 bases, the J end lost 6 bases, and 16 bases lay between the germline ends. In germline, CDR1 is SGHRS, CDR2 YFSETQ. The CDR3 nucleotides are TGCGCCAGCAGCCAGGGATTAAGTTTGTCCGGGGAGCTGTTTTTT. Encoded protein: CASSQGLSLSGELFF.

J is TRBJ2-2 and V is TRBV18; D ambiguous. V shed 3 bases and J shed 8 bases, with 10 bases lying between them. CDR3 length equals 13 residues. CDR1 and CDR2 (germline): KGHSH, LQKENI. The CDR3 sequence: CASSPGNNGELFF. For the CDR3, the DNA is TGTGCCAGCTCACCGGGAAACAATGGGGAGCTGTTTTTT.

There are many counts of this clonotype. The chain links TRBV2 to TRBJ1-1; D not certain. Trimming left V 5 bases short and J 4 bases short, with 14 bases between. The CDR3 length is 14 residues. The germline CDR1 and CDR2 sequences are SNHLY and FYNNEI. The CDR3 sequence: CASSLSTEGTEAFF. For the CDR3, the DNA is TGTGCCAGCAGTCTATCCACGGAGGGCACTGAAGCTTTCTTT.

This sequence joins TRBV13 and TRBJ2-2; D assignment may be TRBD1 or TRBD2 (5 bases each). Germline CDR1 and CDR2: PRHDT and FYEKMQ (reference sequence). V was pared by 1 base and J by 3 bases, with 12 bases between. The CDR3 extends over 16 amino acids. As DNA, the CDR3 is TGTGCCAGCAGCTTAGTCACGGGGCCTGACACCGGGGAGCTGTTTTTT. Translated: CASSLVTGPDTGELFF.

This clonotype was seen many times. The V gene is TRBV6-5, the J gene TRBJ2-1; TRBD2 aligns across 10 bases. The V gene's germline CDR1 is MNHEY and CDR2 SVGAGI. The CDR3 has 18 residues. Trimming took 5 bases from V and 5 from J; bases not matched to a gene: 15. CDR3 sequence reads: CASSPSILAGEFNNEQFF. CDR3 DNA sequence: TGTGCCAGCAGTCCAAGTATCCTAGCGGGGGAGTTCAACAATGAGCAGTTCTTC.

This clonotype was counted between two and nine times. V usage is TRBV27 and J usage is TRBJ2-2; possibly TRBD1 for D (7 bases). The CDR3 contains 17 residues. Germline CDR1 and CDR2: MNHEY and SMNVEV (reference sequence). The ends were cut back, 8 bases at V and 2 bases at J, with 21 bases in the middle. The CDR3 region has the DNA TGTGCCAGCGGAAACTACGCGGGGACAGATAACACCGGGGAGCTGTTTTTT. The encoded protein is CASGNYAGTDNTGELFF.

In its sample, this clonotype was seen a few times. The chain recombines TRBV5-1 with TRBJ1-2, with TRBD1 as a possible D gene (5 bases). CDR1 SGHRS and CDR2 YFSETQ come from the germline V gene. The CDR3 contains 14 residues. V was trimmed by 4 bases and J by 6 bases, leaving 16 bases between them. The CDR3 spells CASSPGTNPDGYTF. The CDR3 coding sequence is TGCGCCAGCAGCCCCGGGACCAACCCCGATGGCTACACCTTC.

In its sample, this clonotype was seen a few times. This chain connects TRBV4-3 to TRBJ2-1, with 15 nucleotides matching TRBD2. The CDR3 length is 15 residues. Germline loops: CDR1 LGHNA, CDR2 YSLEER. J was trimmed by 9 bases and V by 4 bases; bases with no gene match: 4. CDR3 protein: CASSPGLAGGPEQFF. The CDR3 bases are TGCGCCAGCAGCCCAGGACTAGCGGGGGGGCCTGAGCAGTTCTTC.

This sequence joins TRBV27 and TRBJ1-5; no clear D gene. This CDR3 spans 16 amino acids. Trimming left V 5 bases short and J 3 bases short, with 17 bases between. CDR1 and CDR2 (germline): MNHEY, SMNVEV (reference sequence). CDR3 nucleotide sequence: TGTGCCAGCAGTCCCTCGGTACAGCGAGTCAATCAGCCCCAGCATTTT. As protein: CASSPSVQRVNQPQHF.

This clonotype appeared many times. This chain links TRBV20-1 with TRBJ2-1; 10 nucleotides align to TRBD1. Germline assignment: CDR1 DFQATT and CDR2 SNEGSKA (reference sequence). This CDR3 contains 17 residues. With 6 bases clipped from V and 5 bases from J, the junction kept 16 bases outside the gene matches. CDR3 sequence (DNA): TGCAGTGCCCCACCGGTGAGACAGGGGGCGCAAAACAATGAGCAGTTCTTC. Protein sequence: CSAPPVRQGAQNNEQFF.

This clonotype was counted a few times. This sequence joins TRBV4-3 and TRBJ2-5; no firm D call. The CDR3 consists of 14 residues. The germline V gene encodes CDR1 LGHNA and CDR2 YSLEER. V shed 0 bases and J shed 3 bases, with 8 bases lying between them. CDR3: CASSQDVGKETQYF. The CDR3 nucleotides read TGCGCCAGCAGCCAAGATGTGGGTAAAGAGACCCAGTACTTC.

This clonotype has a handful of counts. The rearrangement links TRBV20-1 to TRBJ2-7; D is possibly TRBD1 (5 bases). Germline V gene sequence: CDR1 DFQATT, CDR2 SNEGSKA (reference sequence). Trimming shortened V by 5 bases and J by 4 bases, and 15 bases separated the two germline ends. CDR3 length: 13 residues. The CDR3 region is CSAPTGVRYEQYF. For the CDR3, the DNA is TGCAGTGCTCCTACAGGAGTGAGGTACGAGCAGTACTTC.

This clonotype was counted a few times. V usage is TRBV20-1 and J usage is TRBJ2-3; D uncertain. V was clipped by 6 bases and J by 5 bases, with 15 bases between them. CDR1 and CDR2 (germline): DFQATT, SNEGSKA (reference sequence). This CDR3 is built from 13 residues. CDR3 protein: CSAHGLTGDTQYF. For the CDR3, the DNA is TGCAGTGCCCACGGGCTCACGGGAGATACGCAGTATTTT.

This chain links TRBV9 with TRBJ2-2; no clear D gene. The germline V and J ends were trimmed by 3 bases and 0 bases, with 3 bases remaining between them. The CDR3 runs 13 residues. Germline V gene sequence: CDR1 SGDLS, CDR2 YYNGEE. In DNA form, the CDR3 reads TGTGCCAGCAGCGACTCGAACACCGGGGAGCTGTTTTTT. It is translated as CASSDSNTGELFF.